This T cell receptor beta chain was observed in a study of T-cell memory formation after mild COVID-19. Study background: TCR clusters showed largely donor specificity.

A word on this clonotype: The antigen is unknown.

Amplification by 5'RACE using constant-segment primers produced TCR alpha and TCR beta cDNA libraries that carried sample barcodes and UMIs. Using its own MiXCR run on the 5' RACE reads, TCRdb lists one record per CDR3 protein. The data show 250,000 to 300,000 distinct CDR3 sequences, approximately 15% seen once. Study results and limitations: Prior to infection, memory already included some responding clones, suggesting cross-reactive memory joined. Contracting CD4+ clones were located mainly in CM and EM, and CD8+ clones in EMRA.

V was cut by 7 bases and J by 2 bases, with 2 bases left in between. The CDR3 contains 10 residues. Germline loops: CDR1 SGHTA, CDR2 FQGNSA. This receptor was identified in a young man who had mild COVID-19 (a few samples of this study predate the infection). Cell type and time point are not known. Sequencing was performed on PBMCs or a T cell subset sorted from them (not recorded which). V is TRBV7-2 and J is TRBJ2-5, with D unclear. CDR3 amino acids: CASTQETQYF. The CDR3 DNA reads TGTGCCAGCACGCAAGAGACCCAGTACTTC. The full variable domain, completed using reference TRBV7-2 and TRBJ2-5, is GAGVSQSPSNKVTEKGKDVELRCDPISGHTALYWYRQSLGQGLEFLIYFQGNSAPDKSGLPSDRFSAERTGGSVSTLTIQRTQQEDSAVYLCASTQETQYFGPGTRLLVL.